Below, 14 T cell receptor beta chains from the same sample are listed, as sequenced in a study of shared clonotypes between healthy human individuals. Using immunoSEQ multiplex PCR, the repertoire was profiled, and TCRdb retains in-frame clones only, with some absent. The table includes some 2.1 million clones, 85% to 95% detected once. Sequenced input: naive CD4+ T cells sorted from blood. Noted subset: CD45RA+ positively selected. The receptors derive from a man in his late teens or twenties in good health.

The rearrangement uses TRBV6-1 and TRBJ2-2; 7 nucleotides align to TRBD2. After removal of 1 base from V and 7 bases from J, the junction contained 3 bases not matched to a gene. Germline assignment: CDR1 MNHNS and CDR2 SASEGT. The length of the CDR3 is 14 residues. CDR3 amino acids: CASSEGLAVGELFF. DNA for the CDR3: TGTGCCAGCAGTGAAGGACTAGCCGTCGGGGAGCTGTTTTTT.

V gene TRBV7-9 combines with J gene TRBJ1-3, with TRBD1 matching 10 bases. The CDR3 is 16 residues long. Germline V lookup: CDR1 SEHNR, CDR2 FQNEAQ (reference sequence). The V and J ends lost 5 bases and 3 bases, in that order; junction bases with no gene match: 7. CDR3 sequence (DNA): TGTGCCAGCAGCAAACGGGACAGGGGAGGTGGAAACACCATATATTTT. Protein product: CASSKRDRGGGNTIYF.

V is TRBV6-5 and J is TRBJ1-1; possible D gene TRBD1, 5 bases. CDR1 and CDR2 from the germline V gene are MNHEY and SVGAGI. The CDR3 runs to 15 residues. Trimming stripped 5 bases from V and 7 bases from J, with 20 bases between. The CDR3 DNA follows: TGTGCCAGCAGTACCGACAGTTGGGGAAGGAGTGAAGCTTTCTTT. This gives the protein CASSTDSWGRSEAFF.

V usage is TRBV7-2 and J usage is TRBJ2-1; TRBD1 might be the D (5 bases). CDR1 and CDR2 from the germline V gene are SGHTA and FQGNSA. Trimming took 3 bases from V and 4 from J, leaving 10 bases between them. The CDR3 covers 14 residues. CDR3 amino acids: CASSFIGVYNEQFF. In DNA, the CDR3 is TGTGCCAGCAGCTTTATAGGGGTTTACAATGAGCAGTTCTTC.

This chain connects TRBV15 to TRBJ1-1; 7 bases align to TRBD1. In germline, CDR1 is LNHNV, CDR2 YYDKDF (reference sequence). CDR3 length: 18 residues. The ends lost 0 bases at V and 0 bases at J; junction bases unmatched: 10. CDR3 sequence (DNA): TGTGCCACCAGCAGAGATAGGAGTGACAGGGACCTGAACACTGAAGCTTTCTTT. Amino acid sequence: CATSRDRSDRDLNTEAFF.

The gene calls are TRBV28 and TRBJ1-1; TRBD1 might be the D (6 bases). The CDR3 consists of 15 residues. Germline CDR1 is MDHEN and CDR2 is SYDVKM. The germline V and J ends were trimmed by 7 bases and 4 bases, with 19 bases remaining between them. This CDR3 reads CASTPPREGGTEAFF. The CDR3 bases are TGTGCCAGCACCCCCCCCAGGGAAGGGGGCACTGAAGCTTTCTTT. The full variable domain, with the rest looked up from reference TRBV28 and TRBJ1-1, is DVKVTQSSRYLVKRTGEKVFLECVQDMDHENMFWYRQDPGLGLRLIYFSYDVKMKEKGDIPEGYSVSREKKERFSLILESASTNQTSMYLCASTPPREGGTEAFFGQGTRLTVV.

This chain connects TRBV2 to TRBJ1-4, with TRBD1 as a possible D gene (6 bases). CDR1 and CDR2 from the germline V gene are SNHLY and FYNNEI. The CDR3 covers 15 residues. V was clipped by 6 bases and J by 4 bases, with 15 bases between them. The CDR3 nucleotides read TGTGCCAGCAGGAGGGCGACAGGCTTTAATGAAAAACTGTTTTTT. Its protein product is CASRRATGFNEKLFF. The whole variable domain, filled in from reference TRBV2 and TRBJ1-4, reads EPEVTQTPSHQVTQMGQEVILRCVPISNHLYFYWYRQILGQKVEFLVSFYNNEISEKSEIFDDQFSVERPDGSNFTLKIRSTKLEDSAMYFCASRRATGFNEKLFFGSGTQLSVL.

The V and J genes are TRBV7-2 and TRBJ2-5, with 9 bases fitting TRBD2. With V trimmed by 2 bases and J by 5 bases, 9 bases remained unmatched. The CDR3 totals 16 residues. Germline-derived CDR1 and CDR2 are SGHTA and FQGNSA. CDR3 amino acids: CASSLRRAGGGETQYF. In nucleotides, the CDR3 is TGTGCCAGCAGCTTACGTCGAGCGGGAGGAGGCGAGACCCAGTACTTC.

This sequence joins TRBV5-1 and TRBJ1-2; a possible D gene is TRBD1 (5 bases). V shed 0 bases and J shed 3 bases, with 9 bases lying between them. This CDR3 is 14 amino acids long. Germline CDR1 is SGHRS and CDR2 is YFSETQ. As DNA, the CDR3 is TGCGCCAGCAGCTTGGAACAGGCCTACTATGGCTACACCTTC. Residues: CASSLEQAYYGYTF.

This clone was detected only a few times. The CDR3 nucleotides are TGTGCCAGTAGTATAGTTGGGACAGGGGGCAGGAACAATCAGCCCCAGCATTTT. Translating it yields CASSIVGTGGRNNQPQHF. The chain employs TRBV19 and TRBJ1-5; 12 bases map to TRBD1. With 1 base clipped from V and 3 bases from J, the junction kept 7 bases outside the gene matches. Germline values: CDR1 LNHDA, CDR2 SQIVND (reference sequence). The CDR3 loop spans 18 amino acids.

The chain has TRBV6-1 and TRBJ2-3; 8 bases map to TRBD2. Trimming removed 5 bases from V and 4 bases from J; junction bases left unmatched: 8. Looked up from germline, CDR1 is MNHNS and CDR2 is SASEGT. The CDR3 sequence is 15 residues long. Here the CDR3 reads CASSRGGNGADTQYF. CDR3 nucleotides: TGTGCCAGCAGTCGGGGGGGGAATGGTGCAGATACGCAGTATTTT.

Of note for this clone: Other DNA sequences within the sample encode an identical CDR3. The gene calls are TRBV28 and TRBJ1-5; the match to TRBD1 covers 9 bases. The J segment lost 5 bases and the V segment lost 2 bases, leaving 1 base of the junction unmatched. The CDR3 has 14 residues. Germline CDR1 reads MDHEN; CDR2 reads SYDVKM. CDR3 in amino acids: CASSLTGGDQPQHF. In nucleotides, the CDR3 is TGTGCCAGCAGTTTAACAGGGGGCGATCAGCCCCAGCATTTT.

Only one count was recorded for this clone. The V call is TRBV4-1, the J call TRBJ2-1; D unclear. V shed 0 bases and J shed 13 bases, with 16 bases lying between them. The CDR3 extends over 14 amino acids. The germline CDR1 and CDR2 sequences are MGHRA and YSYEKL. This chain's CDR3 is CASSQDDLTKLQFF. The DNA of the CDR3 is TGCGCCAGCAGCCAAGATGATCTGACAAAACTTCAGTTCTTC.

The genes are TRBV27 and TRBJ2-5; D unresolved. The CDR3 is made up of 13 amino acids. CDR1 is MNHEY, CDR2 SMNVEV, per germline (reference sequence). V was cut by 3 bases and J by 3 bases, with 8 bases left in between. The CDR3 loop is CASSFFPEETQYF. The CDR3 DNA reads TGTGCCAGCAGTTTTTTTCCGGAAGAGACCCAGTACTTC.